These 15 T cell receptor beta chains came from one sample sequenced in a study of blood T cell repertoires in COVID-19. Using immunoSEQ multiplex PCR, the repertoire was profiled, and TCRdb retains in-frame clones only, with some absent. The sample contains 150,000 to 200,000 clones, 83% of which appear only once. Sequenced: peripheral blood. These receptors came from a woman aged 80 or over with acute or convalescent COVID-19.

V usage is TRBV9 and J usage is TRBJ2-7; 10 nucleotides line up with TRBD1. Germline values: CDR1 SGDLS, CDR2 YYNGEE. This CDR3 spans 14 amino acids. With V trimmed by 3 bases and J by 4 bases, 4 bases remained unmatched. The CDR3 here is CASSAGQGKYEQYF. In nucleotides, the CDR3 is TGTGCCAGCAGCGCGGGACAGGGGAAATACGAGCAGTACTTC.

This clone is a singleton in its sample. The rearrangement links TRBV5-1 to TRBJ1-4; 9 bases agree with TRBD1. The CDR3 is 14 residues long. Germline loops: CDR1 SGHRS, CDR2 YFSETQ. J gave up 7 bases and V 4 bases, and 5 bases lay outside the gene matches. CDR3 in amino acids: CASSTGQGTEKLFF. The DNA of the CDR3 is TGCGCCAGCAGCACTGGACAGGGGACTGAAAAACTGTTTTTT.

This clone has at least ten counts. The chain is built from TRBV5-1 and TRBJ2-2, with D possibly matching TRBD2 (6 bases). Germline CDR1 reads SGHRS; CDR2 reads YFSETQ. This CDR3 has 13 amino acids. V was shortened by 5 bases and J by 5 bases, with 10 bases between the two germline ends. CDR3: CASSKAGTGELFF. For the CDR3, the DNA is TGCGCCAGCAGTAAGGCGGGGACCGGGGAGCTGTTTTTT.

The chain has TRBV24-1 and TRBJ2-1, with 11 bases matching TRBD2. Germline CDR1 KGHDR, CDR2 SFDVKD. The CDR3 contains 17 residues. J lost 0 bases, V lost 6 bases, and 6 bases had no gene match. The CDR3 region is CATSTSGSRGSYNEQFF. The CDR3, as DNA: TGTGCCACCAGTACTAGCGGGAGCCGGGGCTCCTACAATGAGCAGTTCTTC.

The chain has TRBV9 and TRBJ1-3, with unresolved D. The V and J ends lost 1 base and 0 bases respectively, with 5 bases between them. Germline CDR1 and CDR2: SGDLS and YYNGEE. This CDR3 spans 14 amino acids. In DNA form, the CDR3 reads TGTGCCAGCAGCGTAACGGGCTCTGGAAACACCATATATTTT. It yields the protein CASSVTGSGNTIYF.

V and J are TRBV29-1 and TRBJ2-5, with TRBD2 matching over 10 bases. V shed 5 bases and J 5 bases; nucleotides not matched to a gene: 8. This CDR3 has 14 residues. CDR1 and CDR2 from the germline V gene are SQVTM and ANQGSEA. The CDR3 loop reads CSVTPGTSVETQYF. For the CDR3, the DNA is TGCAGCGTTACACCCGGGACTAGCGTGGAGACCCAGTACTTC.

The V call is TRBV7-9, the J call TRBJ2-2; D is undetermined. CDR1 and CDR2 from the germline V gene are SEHNR and FQNEAQ (reference sequence). This CDR3 has 14 residues. The V end lost 5 bases, the J end lost 3 bases, and 10 bases lay between the germline ends. CDR3 residues: CASSHLTDTGELFF. CDR3 sequence (DNA): TGTGCCAGCAGCCACCTGACTGACACCGGGGAGCTGTTTTTT.

This rearrangement joins TRBV27 to TRBJ2-2; TRBD2 aligns across 9 bases. Per germline, CDR1 MNHEY and CDR2 SMNVEV (reference sequence). The CDR3 runs 15 residues. V lost 5 bases, J lost 6 bases, and 7 bases stayed unmatched. CDR3 DNA: TGTGCCAGCAGTCGGATTAGCGGGAGTTCCGGGGAGCTGTTTTTT. Its translation: CASSRISGSSGELFF.

J is TRBJ1-5 and V is TRBV19; TRBD1 agrees at 11 bases. This CDR3 spans 16 amino acids. After removal of 2 bases from V and 6 bases from J, the junction contained 6 bases not matched to a gene. CDR1 and CDR2 (germline): LNHDA, SQIVND (reference sequence). CDR3 in DNA: TGTGCCAGTAGTATAACAGGACAGGGGGCGCTTCAGCCCCAGCATTTT. It specifies CASSITGQGALQPQHF.

The J gene is TRBJ2-3, the V gene TRBV5-6; 10 nucleotides match TRBD1. This CDR3 comprises 16 residues. Germline-derived CDR1 and CDR2 are SGHDT and YYEEEE. After removal of 4 bases from V and 2 bases from J, the junction contained 7 bases not matched to a gene. As DNA, the CDR3 is TGTGCCAGCAGCACCCGGACAGGGGGTATCACAGATACGCAGTATTTT. The encoded protein is CASSTRTGGITDTQYF.

The chain uses TRBV6-6 and TRBJ1-5, with D uncertain. Germline V CDR1 and CDR2: MNHNY, SVGAGI (reference sequence). The V end lost 5 bases, the J end lost 0 bases, and 5 bases lay between the germline ends. The CDR3 spans 13 residues. The CDR3 is CASSLISNQPQHF. The CDR3 DNA sequence: TGTGCCAGCAGTCTCATTAGCAATCAGCCCCAGCATTTT.

The genes are TRBV2 and TRBJ2-2; TRBD1 is a possible D gene (5 bases). V lost 5 bases to trimming and J lost 4 bases, with 11 bases between them. From germline, CDR1 is SNHLY and CDR2 FYNNEI. The CDR3 consists of 14 residues. CDR3 residues: CASSPARGTGELFF. CDR3 coding DNA: TGTGCCAGCAGTCCTGCTAGGGGCACCGGGGAGCTGTTTTTT.

A word on this clone: At the DNA level, this CDR3 is encoded by other sequences in the same sample as well. The chain links TRBV10-3 to TRBJ2-1, with 12 bases identical to TRBD2. V gave up 6 bases and J gave up 0 bases; unmatched junction bases: 0. The CDR3 is 15 residues long. Germline CDR1 ENHRY, CDR2 SYGVKD. CDR3 region: CAIRTSGSSYNEQFF. CDR3 in DNA: TGTGCCATCAGGACTAGCGGGAGCTCCTACAATGAGCAGTTCTTC.

The V call is TRBV4-2, the J call TRBJ1-5, with D unresolved. With 0 bases removed from V and 3 bases from J, the gap between germline ends came to 3 bases. Germline lookup yields CDR1 LGHNA and CDR2 YNFKEQ. This CDR3 has 13 residues. The CDR3 spells CASSQDLNQPQHF. CDR3 in DNA: TGTGCCAGCAGCCAAGACCTCAATCAGCCCCAGCATTTT.

The V call is TRBV10-3, the J call TRBJ1-1, with 9 bases fitting TRBD1. The CDR3 contains 17 residues. Germline lookup yields CDR1 ENHRY and CDR2 SYGVKD. After removal of 4 bases from V and 0 bases from J, the junction contained 9 bases not matched to a gene. The CDR3 DNA reads TGTGCCATCAGTGGCCGGGACAGGGTGGCAATGAACACTGAAGCTTTCTTT. Amino acid sequence: CAISGRDRVAMNTEAFF.